Given below is one T cell receptor (beta chain) in context. This entry belongs to a study of T cells expressing NK-cell markers. Each CDR3 protein gets one entry in TCRdb, which reprocessed the 5' RACE reads and gives no DNA. This table holds approximately 420,000 distinct CDR3 sequences. The CDR3 totals 13 residues. The TCR sequence derives from a woman between 45 and 60 years old in good health. The chain carries TRBV12-3 or TRBV12-4 and TRBJ2-2. Sequenced: blood T cells: a sorted CD56 or NKG2C T cell subset, CD4+ or CD8+ T cells, or bulk PBMC T cells (not recorded which). CDR3 residues: CASSLALAGELFF.